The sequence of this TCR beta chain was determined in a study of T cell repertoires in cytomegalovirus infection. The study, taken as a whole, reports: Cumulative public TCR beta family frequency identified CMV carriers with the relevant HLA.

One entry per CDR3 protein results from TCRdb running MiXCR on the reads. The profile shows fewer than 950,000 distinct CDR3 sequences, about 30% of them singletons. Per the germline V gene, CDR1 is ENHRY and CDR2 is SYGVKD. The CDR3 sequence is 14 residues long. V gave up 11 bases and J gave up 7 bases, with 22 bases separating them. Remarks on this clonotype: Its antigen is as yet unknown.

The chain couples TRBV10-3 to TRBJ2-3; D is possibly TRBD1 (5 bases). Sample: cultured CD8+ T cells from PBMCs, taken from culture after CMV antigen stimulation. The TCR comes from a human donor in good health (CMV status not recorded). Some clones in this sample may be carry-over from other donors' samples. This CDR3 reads CAARKDTLRNTQYF. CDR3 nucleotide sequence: TGTGCCGCCAGAAAGGACACTCTACGAAATACGCAGTATTTT.